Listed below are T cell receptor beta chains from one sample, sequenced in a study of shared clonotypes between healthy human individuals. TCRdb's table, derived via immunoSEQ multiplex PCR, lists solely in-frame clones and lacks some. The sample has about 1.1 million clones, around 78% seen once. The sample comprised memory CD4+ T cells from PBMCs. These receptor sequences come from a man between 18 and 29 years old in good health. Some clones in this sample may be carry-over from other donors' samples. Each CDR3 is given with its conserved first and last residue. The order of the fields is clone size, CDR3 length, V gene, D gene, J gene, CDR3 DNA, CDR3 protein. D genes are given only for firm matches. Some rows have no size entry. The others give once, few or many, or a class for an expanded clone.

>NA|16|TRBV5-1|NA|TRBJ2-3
TGCGCCAGCAGCTTGGGTGTGGCAGCCAGCACAGATACGCAGTATTTT
CASSLGVAASTDTQYF
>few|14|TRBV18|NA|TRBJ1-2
TGTGCCAGCTCACGCGAATCGGGGTCTTATGGCTACACCTTC
CASSRESGSYGYTF
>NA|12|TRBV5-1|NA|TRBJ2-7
TGCGCCAGCAGCGTGGACCTTTACGAGCAGTACTTC
CASSVDLYEQYF
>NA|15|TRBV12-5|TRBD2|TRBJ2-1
TGTGCTAGTGGCCTTAGCGGGAGGGCCACTGGTGAGCAGTTCTTC
CASGLSGRATGEQFF
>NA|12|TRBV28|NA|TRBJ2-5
TGTGCCAGCAGTCGGGAGTGGGAGACCCAGTACTTC
CASSREWETQYF
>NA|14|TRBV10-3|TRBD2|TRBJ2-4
TGTGCCATCAGTGAGTCGGGGGGGATAGACATTCAGTACTTC
CAISESGGIDIQYF
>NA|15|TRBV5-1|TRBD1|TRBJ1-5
TGCGCCAGCAGCTCCACAGGGGATCCCAATCAGCCCCAGCATTTT
CASSSTGDPNQPQHF
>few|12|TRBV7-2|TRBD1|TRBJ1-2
TGTGCCAGCAGCTTACAGGGGGCTGGCTACACCTTC
CASSLQGAGYTF
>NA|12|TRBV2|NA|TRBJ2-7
TGTGCCACCCGACCGGTCTCCTACGAGCAGTACTTC
CATRPVSYEQYF
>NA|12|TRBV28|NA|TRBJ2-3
TGTGCCAGCGCCATAGGGTCGCGGACGCAGTATTTT
CASAIGSRTQYF
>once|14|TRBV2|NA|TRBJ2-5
TGTGCCAGCAAGGAGGGGCTAGCGCAAGAGACCCAGTACTTC
CASKEGLAQETQYF
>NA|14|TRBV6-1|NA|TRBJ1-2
TGTGCCAGCAGCCCAGGTTGGTCGGGCTATGGCTACACCTTC
CASSPGWSGYGYTF
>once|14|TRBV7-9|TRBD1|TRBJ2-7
TGTGCCAGCAGCCACGGACAGGGGCTCTACGAGCAGTACTTC
CASSHGQGLYEQYF
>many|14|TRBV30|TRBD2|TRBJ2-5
TGTGCCTCGGAGGCGTCTAGCGGGAGAGAGACCCAGTACTTC
CASEASSGRETQYF
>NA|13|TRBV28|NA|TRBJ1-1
TGTGCCAGCAGGACTGATAAGAACACTGAAGCTTTCTTT
CASRTDKNTEAFF
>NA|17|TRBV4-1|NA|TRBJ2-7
TGCGCCAGCAGCCAACCCGCTCGTGGGCAGAAGTCCTACGAGCAGTACTTC
CASSQPARGQKSYEQYF
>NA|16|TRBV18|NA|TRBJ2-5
TGTGCCAGCTCACTGTCCGTAAACCGGGCGGTCGAGACCCAGTACTTC
CASSLSVNRAVETQYF
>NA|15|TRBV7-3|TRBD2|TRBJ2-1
TGTGCCAGCAGCTTCGGACTAGCGGGCGCCGGTGAGCAGTTCTTC
CASSFGLAGAGEQFF
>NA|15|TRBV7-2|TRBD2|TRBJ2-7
TGTGCCAGCAGCTTAGCAGCACTAGCGCAATACGAGCAGTACTTC
CASSLAALAQYEQYF
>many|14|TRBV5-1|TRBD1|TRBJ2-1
TGCGCCAGCAGCTTGGCGGACAGGGGCAATGAGCAGTTCTTC
CASSLADRGNEQFF
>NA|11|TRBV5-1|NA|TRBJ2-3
TGCGCCAGCGGAGAAGGAGATACGCAGTATTTT
CASGEGDTQYF
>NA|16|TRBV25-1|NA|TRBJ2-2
TGTGCCAGCAGTGGGTCAACGACCTCAGGGGCCGGGGAGCTGTTTTTT
CASSGSTTSGAGELFF
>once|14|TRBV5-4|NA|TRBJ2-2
TGTGCCAGCAGTGGGCGGGAACAAACCGGGGAGCTGTTTTTT
CASSGREQTGELFF
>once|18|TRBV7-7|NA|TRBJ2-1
TGTGCCAGCAGCTTAGTTAGGAGTTCCCCTCGGTCCTACAATGAGCAGTTCTTC
CASSLVRSSPRSYNEQFF
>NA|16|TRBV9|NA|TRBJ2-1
TGTGCCAGCAGTTTTAGTACAGGAAGCTCCTACAATGAGCAGTTCTTC
CASSFSTGSSYNEQFF
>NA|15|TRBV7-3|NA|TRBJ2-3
TGTGCCAGCAGCTTATACTGGGGGAGCACAGATACGCAGTATTTT
CASSLYWGSTDTQYF
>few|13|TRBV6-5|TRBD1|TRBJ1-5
TGTGCCAGCAGCCTCGACAGGGTCCAGCCCCAGCATTTT
CASSLDRVQPQHF
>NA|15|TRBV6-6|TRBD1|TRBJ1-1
TGTGCCAGCAGTTACCTGACAGGGGATGCCACTGAAGCTTTCTTT
CASSYLTGDATEAFF
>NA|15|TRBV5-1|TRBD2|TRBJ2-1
TGCGCCAGCAGCTTGGGGCCTAGCGGAGTAAATGAGCAGTTCTTC
CASSLGPSGVNEQFF
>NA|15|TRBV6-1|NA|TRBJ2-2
TGTGCCAGCGCCCCCGAGGGGGGGCGGACCGGGGAGCTGTTTTTT
CASAPEGGRTGELFF
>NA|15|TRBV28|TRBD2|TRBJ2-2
TGTGCCAGCAGGATTACTAGCGGGGGCACCGGGGAGCTGTTTTTT
CASRITSGGTGELFF
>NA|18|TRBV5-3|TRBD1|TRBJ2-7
TGTGCCAGAAGCTTGGAGGGGCAGGGGGCCGAAATAGGCCACGAGCAGTACTTC
CARSLEGQGAEIGHEQYF
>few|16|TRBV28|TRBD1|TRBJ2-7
TGTGCCAGCAGTCTCCTTGGGACAGGGGTCGCGTACGAGCAGTACTTC
CASSLLGTGVAYEQYF
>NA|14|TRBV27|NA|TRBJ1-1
TGTGCCAGCAGTTTGGGGCAGGGTGGGCCTGAAGCTTTCTTT
CASSLGQGGPEAFF
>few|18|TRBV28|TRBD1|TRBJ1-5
TGTGCCAGCAGTTTAGGATCCCGGACAGGGTTTAGCAATCAGCCCCAGCATTTT
CASSLGSRTGFSNQPQHF
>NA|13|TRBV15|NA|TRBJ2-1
TGTGCCACCAGTTCCGACCAGTACAATGAGCAGTTCTTC
CATSSDQYNEQFF
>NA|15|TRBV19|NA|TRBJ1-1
TGTGCCAGTAGTATAAACCCCTGGGCCAACACTGAAGCTTTCTTT
CASSINPWANTEAFF
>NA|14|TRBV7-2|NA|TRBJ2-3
TGTGCCAGCACACCGGACAGTTTTTGGGATACGCAGTATTTT
CASTPDSFWDTQYF
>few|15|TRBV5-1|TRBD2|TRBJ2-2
TGCGCCAGCAGCGGACTAGCGGGACCTACCGGGGAGCTGTTTTTT
CASSGLAGPTGELFF
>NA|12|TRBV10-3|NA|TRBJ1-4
TGTGCCATCAGCCCAGGAAGGGAAAAACTGTTTTTT
CAISPGREKLFF
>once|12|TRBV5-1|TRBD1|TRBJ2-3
TGCGCCAGCGGACAGGGGACAGATACGCAGTATTTT
CASGQGTDTQYF
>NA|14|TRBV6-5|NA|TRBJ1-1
TGTGCCAGCAGTTTATCCGACACCCCCACTGAAGCTTTCTTT
CASSLSDTPTEAFF
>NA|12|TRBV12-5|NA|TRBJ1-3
TGTGCTAGTGGTTTGGGTGGAAACACCATATATTTT
CASGLGGNTIYF
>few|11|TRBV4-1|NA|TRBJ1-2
TGCGCCAGCAGCCAAGCAAGTGGCTACACCTTC
CASSQASGYTF
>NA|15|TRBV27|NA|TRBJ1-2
TGTGCCAGCAGAAGCATGGGGGCAGGGAACTATGGCTACACCTTC
CASRSMGAGNYGYTF
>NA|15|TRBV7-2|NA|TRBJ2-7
TGTGCCAGCAGCTTAGTAGCGGAGAGCTCCTACGAGCAGTACTTC
CASSLVAESSYEQYF
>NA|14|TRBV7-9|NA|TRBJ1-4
TGTGCCAGCAGCATCGGGGGGAATAATGAAAAACTGTTTTTT
CASSIGGNNEKLFF
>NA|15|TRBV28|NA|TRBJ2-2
TGTGCCAGCAGTTTAAGGCAGGGTAACACCGGGGAGCTGTTTTTT
CASSLRQGNTGELFF
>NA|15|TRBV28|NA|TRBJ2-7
TGTGCCAGCCATCGCTTGGGGGGCCAGCTCTACGAGCAGTACTTC
CASHRLGGQLYEQYF